The rows below give T cell receptor beta chains drawn from one sample of a study of tumor-infiltrating lymphocytes in localized non-small cell lung cancer. The assay was immunoSEQ multiplex PCR, and TCRdb's table has in-frame clones only and misses some. The data contain around 16,000 clones, about 48% of them singletons. The sample consisted of lung tumor tissue. The receptor source for this set is a human donor with non-small cell lung cancer. Both conserved end residues are part of each CDR3. The order of the fields is V gene, J gene, CDR3 protein.

TRBV28	TRBJ2-5	CASTGWAGRETQYF
TRBV15	TRBJ1-3	CATSFGAGQLSGNTIYF
TRBV28	TRBJ2-7	CASSFPNSGSYEQYF
TRBV4-2	TRBJ1-5	CASSRGDSRDSNQPQHF
TRBV15	TRBJ1-5	CATSNTGGIQPQHF
TRBV4-3	TRBJ1-1	CASSLTRGGNTEAFF
TRBV7-2	TRBJ1-2	CASSLPSLSGYTF
TRBV7-9	TRBJ1-5	CASSLRDRENQPQHF
TRBV11-3	TRBJ2-3	CASSPSSRSTDTQYF
TRBV29-1	TRBJ1-2	CSVESGYTF
TRBV7-2	TRBJ1-5	CASSSRGDQPQHF
TRBV5-6	TRBJ2-3	CASSSPGRKPDTQYF
TRBV6-5	TRBJ1-5	CASSYYGGNQPQHF
TRBV28	TRBJ1-5	CASSFLTGGSNQPQHF
TRBV9	TRBJ2-3	CASSVGQGPTDTQYF
TRBV5-1	TRBJ1-4	CASSWASPGQYEKLFF
TRBV7-6	TRBJ1-5	CASSSSSNQPQHF
TRBV14	TRBJ1-5	CASSQGILGNQPQHF
TRBV27	TRBJ2-7	CASSFSKSSYEQYF
TRBV20-1	TRBJ1-1	CSARDRREAFF
TRBV11-1	TRBJ2-3	CASSGPGLAATDTQYF
TRBV5-4	TRBJ2-5	CASSLPSRETQYF
TRBV6-6	TRBJ1-2	CASSYSREGYTF
TRBV28	TRBJ1-4	CASSSGATNEKLFF
TRBV5-4	TRBJ2-1	CASSRNERAIGDNEQFF
TRBV14	TRBJ2-5	CASSQDIHWETQYF